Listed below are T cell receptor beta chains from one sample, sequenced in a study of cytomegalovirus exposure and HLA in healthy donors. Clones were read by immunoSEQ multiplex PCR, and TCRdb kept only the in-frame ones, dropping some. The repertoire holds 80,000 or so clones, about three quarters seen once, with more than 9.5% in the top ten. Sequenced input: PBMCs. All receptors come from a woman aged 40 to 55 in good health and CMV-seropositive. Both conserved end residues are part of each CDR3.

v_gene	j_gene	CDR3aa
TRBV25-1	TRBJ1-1	CASSGQGDTEAFF
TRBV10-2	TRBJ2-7	CASSQPPQDTRYEQYF
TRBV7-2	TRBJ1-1	CASSETGTWNTEAFF
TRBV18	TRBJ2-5	CASSPPNRSQETQYF
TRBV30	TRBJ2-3	CAWSFRPLAREEWDTQYF
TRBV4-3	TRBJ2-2	CASSHHLVAGQNTGELFF
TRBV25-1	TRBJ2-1	CASRRRNEQFF
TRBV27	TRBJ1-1	CASSPGWGNTEAFF
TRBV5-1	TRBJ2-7	CASSLAPGDWVYF
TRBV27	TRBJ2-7	CASSLAGVLQYEQYF
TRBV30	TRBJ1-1	CAWRGNEGLNTEAFF
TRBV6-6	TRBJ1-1	CASSYPSENTEAFF
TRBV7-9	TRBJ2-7	CASSLGGGYDYEQYF
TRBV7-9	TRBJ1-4	CSSSSGQGRANEKLFF
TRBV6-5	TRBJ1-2	CASSYTTGGNYGYTF
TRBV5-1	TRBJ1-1	CASSLSSTGMNTEAFF
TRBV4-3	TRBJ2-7	CASSQVTGVYEQYF
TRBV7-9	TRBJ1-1	CASSLASTGHTEAFF
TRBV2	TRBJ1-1	CASSERSDRDTEAFF
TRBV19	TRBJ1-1	CASRLQGGNTEAFF
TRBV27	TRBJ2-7	CASSISPTGPYEQYF
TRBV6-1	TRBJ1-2	CASSPGTASYGYTF
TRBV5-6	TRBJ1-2	CASTLGRSYGYTF
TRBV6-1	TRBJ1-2	CASSERDRLGVDGYTF
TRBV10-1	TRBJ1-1	CASSRQGGEAFF
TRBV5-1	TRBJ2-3	CASSPERGADTQYF
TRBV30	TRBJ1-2	CAWSVQGMGGYTF
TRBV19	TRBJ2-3	CASSTPGQGAGDTQYF
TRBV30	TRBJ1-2	CAWSGGQPIYGYTF
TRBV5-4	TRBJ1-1	CASSLAIAGTEAFF
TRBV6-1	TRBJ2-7	CASRRTGGTYEQYF
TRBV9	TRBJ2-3	CASSASTNRGGSDTQYF
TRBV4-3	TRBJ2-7	CASSQEMSSYEQYF
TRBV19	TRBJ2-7	CASSRDFGEQYF
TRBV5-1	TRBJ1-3	CASSYTGGDGNTIYF
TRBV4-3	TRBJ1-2	CASSQVEAGGNYGYPF